Detailed here is one T cell receptor beta chain. What it recognizes is unknown. This specimen includes other DNA sequences encoding the same CDR3. The data belong to a study of shared clonotypes between healthy human individuals. Study-level information: CD4 naive and memory got three plates each, CD8 naive two, CD8 memory one.

CD8 cells classed as naive were CD45RO-negative and positively selected for CCR7, excluding terminally differentiated effector memory CD45RA+ cells. Study results and caveats: Rarefaction analysis demonstrated incomplete sorted-subset sequencing notwithstanding large depth.

Generated by immunoSEQ multiplex PCR, the TCRdb table keeps only in-frame clones and is missing some. The data contain about 2.2 million clones, approximately 92% of them singletons. This CDR3 has 13 amino acids. Trimming removed 4 bases from V and 7 bases from J; junction bases left unmatched: 3. Per germline, CDR1 SGHRS and CDR2 YFSETQ. This receptor was obtained from a man aged 18 to 29 in good health. Some clones in this sample may be carry-over from other donors' samples. What was sequenced was naive CD8+ T cells from PBMCs. The chain recombines TRBV5-1 with TRBJ2-1; 9 bases fit TRBD1. CDR3 loop: CASSLTGGNEQFF. In DNA, the CDR3 is TGCGCCAGCAGCCTGACAGGGGGAAATGAGCAGTTCTTC.